This T cell receptor (beta chain) stems from a study of T cells after yellow fever vaccination. Study at large: With SMART-Seq v4 Ultra Low Input, the fractions containing low cell numbers were prepared. Study conclusions and caveats: Although the secondary response was weaker, it peaked faster, at day 5 versus 15. The study re-detected most primary-vaccination clones after the booster (approximately 96% CD4, roughly 91% CD8). Few clonotypes appeared in both CD4 and CD8 compartments.

Notes on this clonotype: The target antigen is unknown.

V lost 6 bases, J lost 5 bases, and 13 bases lay in between. Germline CDR1 ENHRY, CDR2 SYGVKD. This CDR3 is built from 13 residues. TCRdb passed the 5' RACE reads through MiXCR, listing each CDR3 protein once. The data show just under 600,000 distinct CDR3 sequences, about 14% seen once. The receptor comes from a man under 40 who received the YFV17D yellow fever vaccine. V and J are TRBV10-3 and TRBJ2-5; tentatively, D is TRBD1 (6 bases). This specimen was PBMCs, taken on the day of the yellow fever booster vaccination. As DNA, the CDR3 is TGTGCCATCAGACGGTACAGGGTGGAGACCCAGTACTTC. This sequence encodes CAIRRYRVETQYF.